A selection of T cell receptor beta chains follows, all from one sample in a study of blood T cells in healthy people across ages. TCRdb fed the 5' RACE reads into MiXCR, producing one record per CDR3 protein. The table has approximately 1.5 million distinct CDR3 sequences, 34% seen once. Sequenced input: blood. The source of these receptors is a young woman in good health. Each CDR3 is given with its conserved first and last residue. Each record gives: CDR3 protein, CDR3 DNA, clone size, V gene, D gene, J gene. The D gene is left open where the match is weak. Size is stated for part of the rows, as once, few or many counts, or as a class when the clone is expanded.

CASGAGGNYEQYF | TGCGCCAGTGGGGCAGGGGGCAACTACGAGCAGTACTTC | NA | TRBV5-1 | TRBD1 | TRBJ2-7
CASSYSPPGLAGTEQYF | TGTGCCAGCAGCTACAGCCCTCCGGGACTAGCGGGAACCGAGCAGTACTTC | NA | TRBV7-6 | TRBD2 | TRBJ2-7
CASSPRRDESPLHF | TGTGCCAGCTCACCACGTCGGGACGAGTCACCCCTCCACTTT | NA | TRBV18 | NA | TRBJ1-6
CASSTRSGGVTGELFF | TGTGCCAGCAGCACCCGCAGCGGGGGGGTTACCGGGGAGCTGTTTTTT | NA | TRBV9 | TRBD2 | TRBJ2-2
CASSGRRTDSKNIQYF | TGTGCCAGCAGCGGACGAAGGACGGACAGCAAAAACATTCAGTACTTC | NA | TRBV3-1 | NA | TRBJ2-4
CSASSSYRGRNQPQHF | TGCAGTGCTTCATCTTCTTACAGGGGTCGTAATCAGCCCCAGCATTTT | NA | TRBV20-1 | TRBD1 | TRBJ1-5
CAGSQEVHYEYMEQYF | TGTGCCGGCAGCCAAGAAGTTCACTACGAGTATATGGAGCAGTACTTC | NA | TRBV3-1 | NA | TRBJ2-7
CASSYLRGADEKLFF | TGTGCCAGCAGTTACCTGAGGGGCGCGGATGAAAAACTGTTTTTT | NA | TRBV6-5 | NA | TRBJ1-4
CASSAPGGVQPQHF | TGTGCCAGCAGCGCGCCCGGGGGCGTTCAGCCCCAGCATTTT | NA | TRBV6-6 | NA | TRBJ1-5
CASRKPDRGHEQYF | TGTGCCAGCAGGAAACCCGACAGGGGCCACGAGCAGTACTTC | NA | TRBV6-2/TRBV6-3 | TRBD1 | TRBJ2-7
CASSPAGGLRETQYF | TGTGCCAGCAGCCCAGCGGGGGGGCTAAGAGAGACCCAGTACTTC | NA | TRBV9 | TRBD2 | TRBJ2-5
CASSLGQGRSYEQYF | TGTGCCAGCAGCCTCGGACAGGGGCGTTCCTACGAGCAGTACTTC | many | TRBV5-1 | TRBD1 | TRBJ2-7
CSASTLAGTYEQYF | TGCAGTGCTAGTACACTAGCGGGTACCTACGAGCAGTACTTC | NA | TRBV20-1 | TRBD2 | TRBJ2-7
CASSSVRLAGNSYEQYF | TGTGCCAGTAGTAGTGTCCGACTAGCGGGAAACTCCTACGAGCAGTACTTC | NA | TRBV19 | TRBD2 | TRBJ2-7
CSAINTGTGENEQFF | TGCAGTGCCATCAATACCGGGACAGGGGAAAATGAGCAGTTCTTC | NA | TRBV20-1 | TRBD1 | TRBJ2-1
CAWRGSGTDTQYF | TGTGCCTGGAGGGGTAGCGGGACAGATACGCAGTATTTT | few | TRBV30 | TRBD2 | TRBJ2-3
CASSEPGLAGVEQFF | TGTGCCAGCAGCGAGCCGGGACTAGCGGGAGTGGAGCAGTTCTTC | few | TRBV9 | TRBD2 | TRBJ2-1
CASSSWAREGLLYEQYF | TGTGCCAGCAGCTCCTGGGCGCGGGAGGGCCTTCTCTACGAGCAGTACTTC | NA | TRBV6-2/TRBV6-3 | TRBD2 | TRBJ2-7
CASVIRRRGHEQYF | TGTGCCAGCGTCATACGTCGGCGGGGGCACGAGCAGTACTTC | few | TRBV11-2 | NA | TRBJ2-7
CASSSTGYQGHTGELFF | TGTGCCAGCAGCTCAACAGGGTACCAAGGACACACCGGGGAGCTGTTTTTT | NA | TRBV7-3 | NA | TRBJ2-2
CSAIGSSYEQYF | TGCAGTGCCATCGGGAGCTCCTACGAGCAGTACTTC | few | TRBV20-1 | NA | TRBJ2-7
CASSLLIAGGHTDTQYF | TGTGCCAGCAGTTTACTAATAGCGGGAGGGCACACAGATACGCAGTATTTT | few | TRBV28 | TRBD2 | TRBJ2-3
CASSFYPGNSYEQYF | TGTGCCAGCAGCTTTTACCCAGGAAACTCCTACGAGCAGTACTTC | many | TRBV7-2 | NA | TRBJ2-7
CSAIIGEQYF | TGCAGTGCTATTATCGGCGAGCAGTACTTC | once | TRBV20-1 | NA | TRBJ2-7
CASSLNSGASGDLHF | TGCGCCAGCAGCCTAAACTCTGGGGCGAGTGGTGACCTCCACTTT | NA | TRBV5-1 | NA | TRBJ1-6
CASSEKDRGHEQYF | TGTGCCAGCAGTGAAAAGGACAGGGGCCACGAGCAGTACTTC | NA | TRBV2 | TRBD1 | TRBJ2-7
CSFRRTSGFADTQYF | TGCAGCTTCCGGCGGACTAGCGGATTCGCAGATACGCAGTATTTT | few | TRBV29-1 | TRBD2 | TRBJ2-3
CASSLWDLQGYEQYF | TGCGCCAGCAGCTTGTGGGACCTCCAAGGCTACGAGCAGTACTTC | few | TRBV5-1 | NA | TRBJ2-7
CASSLDGVGYEQYF | TGTGCCAGCAGCTTAGACGGGGTAGGGTACGAGCAGTACTTC | NA | TRBV11-2 | NA | TRBJ2-7
CASTQGEGSYNEQYF | TGTGCCAGCACCCAGGGGGAGGGGTCCTACAATGAGCAGTACTTC | few | TRBV11-2 | NA | TRBJ2-7
CASSSPSGSLDEQYF | TGTGCCAGCAGCTCTCCGAGCGGGAGTTTGGACGAGCAGTACTTC | NA | TRBV5-6 | TRBD2 | TRBJ2-7
CASSRTQGRWEGTKQFF | TGCGCCAGCAGCCGAACACAGGGGCGCTGGGAGGGTACTAAGCAGTTCTTC | NA | TRBV4-1 | NA | TRBJ2-1
CASSLILDTEQYF | TGTGCCAGCAGCTTAATACTAGATACCGAGCAGTACTTC | NA | TRBV7-8 | NA | TRBJ2-7
CACRLAGQETQYF | TGTGCCTGCAGATTAGCGGGTCAAGAGACCCAGTACTTC | NA | TRBV12-3/TRBV12-4 | TRBD2 | TRBJ2-5
CASSEPRDFQETQYF | TGCGCCAGCAGTGAGCCACGGGACTTCCAAGAGACCCAGTACTTC | few | TRBV10-2 | NA | TRBJ2-5
CSARAYRATYEQYF | TGCAGTGCTAGGGCGTACAGGGCAACCTACGAGCAGTACTTC | few | TRBV20-1 | NA | TRBJ2-7
CASSGAAKKYF | TGTGCCAGCAGTGGCGCGGCGAAGAAGTACTTC | NA | TRBV2 | NA | TRBJ2-5
CASSQAGQGSRETQYF | TGTGCCAGCAGCCAAGCCGGGCAGGGAAGTCGTGAGACCCAGTACTTC | NA | TRBV3-1 | NA | TRBJ2-5
CSARIAGDIDTQYF | TGCAGTGCTCGTATAGCGGGGGACATAGATACGCAGTATTTT | NA | TRBV20-1 | TRBD2 | TRBJ2-3
CASSSRVDEQYF | TGTGCCAGCAGTTCCCGCGTTGACGAGCAGTACTTC | NA | TRBV12-3/TRBV12-4 | NA | TRBJ2-7
CASSPTGGSEQYF | TGCGCCAGCAGCCCGACAGGAGGGAGCGAGCAGTACTTC | NA | TRBV5-1 | NA | TRBJ2-7
CASKRLAGERDEQFF | TGTGCCAGCAAGAGACTAGCGGGAGAAAGGGATGAGCAGTTCTTC | NA | TRBV6-1 | TRBD2 | TRBJ2-1
CASTLGELYGYTF | TGTGCCAGCACCCTAGGAGAACTCTATGGCTACACCTTC | NA | TRBV25-1 | NA | TRBJ1-2
CASSWCRQETQYF | TGTGCCAGCAGTTGGTGTAGGCAAGAGACCCAGTACTTC | NA | TRBV27 | NA | TRBJ2-5
CSVLKGSNTGELFF | TGCAGCGTCCTAAAGGGTTCGAACACCGGGGAGCTGTTTTTT | few | TRBV29-1 | NA | TRBJ2-2
CAWSTARAYGYTF | TGTGCCTGGAGTACTGCCAGGGCGTATGGCTACACCTTC | few | TRBV30 | NA | TRBJ1-2
CSAILTGASSYGYTF | TGCAGTGCTATCCTAACAGGGGCCTCCTCCTACGGCTACACCTTC | NA | TRBV20-1 | TRBD1 | TRBJ1-2
CASRVGPNSPLHF | TGTGCCAGCCGAGTGGGGCCCAATTCACCCCTCCACTTT | few | TRBV27 | NA | TRBJ1-6
CASSWDRGQYEQYF | TGTGCCAGCAGCTGGGACAGGGGGCAATACGAGCAGTACTTC | few | TRBV5-5 | TRBD1 | TRBJ2-7
CASSPDGPYGKLFF | TGTGCCAGCAGCCCAGACGGTCCGTACGGGAAACTGTTTTTT | once | TRBV6-2/TRBV6-3 | NA | TRBJ1-4
CASSLISWGETQYF | TGTGCCAGCAGCTTAATTAGCTGGGGAGAGACCCAGTACTTC | few | TRBV7-2 | NA | TRBJ2-5